This T cell receptor beta chain was found in a study of blood T cells in healthy people across ages. Alongside a J-beta primer mix, a sample-barcoded 5' primer served in a second PCR lasting 7 to 11 cycles. TCRdb independently ran MiXCR on the 5' RACE reads; one entry per CDR3 protein. In the table there are 630,000 or so distinct CDR3 sequences, approximately 30% of which are singletons. CDR3 length: 13 residues. The V gene's germline CDR1 is DFQATT and CDR2 SNEGSKA (reference sequence). Deletions cut 3 bases from V and 5 bases from J, with 11 bases between. This clonotype has a handful of counts. The draw of peripheral blood yielded ten milliliters from each donor. Samples each yielded at least 5 micrograms of total RNA.

Specimen: blood. The source of this sequence is an elderly woman in good health. The V call is TRBV20-1, the J call TRBJ1-5, with unresolved D. The DNA of the CDR3 is TGCAGTGCTAGTCGACTCGGGGATCAGCCCCAGCATTTT. This sequence encodes CSASRLGDQPQHF.